This TCR beta chain was profiled in a study of regulatory T cells in long-lasting Graves disease. Findings and caveats of the study: Preferential use of TRBV28, TRBJ1-2 and TRBJ2-5 was seen in persistent disease.

The CDR3 runs 11 residues. V was pared by 8 bases and J by 3 bases, with 7 bases between. Per germline, CDR1 SGHTA and CDR2 FQGNSA. This clonotype was seen at least ten times. The antigen is undetermined. Documented time point: persistent/refractory GD, antithyroid drugs over 5 years with positive TRAb. The TCR library was made from RNA that had been extracted from PBMCs in TRIzol. The authors built TCR beta libraries using iRepertoire HTBI primers and Arm-PCR of CDR3 regions. Original analysis: The samples yielded approximately 62 TRBV and approximately 15 TRBJ segments. In TCRdb, the multiplex PCR reads were re-called with MiXCR into one record per CDR3 protein. TCRdb's processing, not the authors' own work, is the source of the V and J calls. The table has 350,000 to 450,000 distinct CDR3 sequences, around 20% seen once.

Sequencing was performed on peripheral blood mononuclear cells (PBMCs), taken when the disease was refractory, from a patient treated with antithyroid drugs. The chain carries TRBV7-2 and TRBJ2-5; D gene uncertain. The receptor's source is a female donor with Graves disease. The CDR3 DNA reads TGTGCCAGCGGGAAAAAAGAGACCCAGTACTTC. Translated, it gives CASGKKETQYF.